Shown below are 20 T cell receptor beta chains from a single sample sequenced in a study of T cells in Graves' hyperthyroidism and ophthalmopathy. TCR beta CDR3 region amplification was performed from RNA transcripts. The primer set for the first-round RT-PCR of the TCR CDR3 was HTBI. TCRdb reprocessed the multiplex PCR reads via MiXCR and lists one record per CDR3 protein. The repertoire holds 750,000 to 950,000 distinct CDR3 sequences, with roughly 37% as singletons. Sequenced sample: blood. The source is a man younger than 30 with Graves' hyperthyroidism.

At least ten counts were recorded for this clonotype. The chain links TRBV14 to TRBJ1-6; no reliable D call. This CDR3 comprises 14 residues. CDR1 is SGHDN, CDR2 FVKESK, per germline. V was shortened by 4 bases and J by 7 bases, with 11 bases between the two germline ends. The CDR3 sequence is CASSPGLANSPLHF. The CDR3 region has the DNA TGTGCCAGCAGCCCAGGTTTGGCAAATTCACCCCTCCACTTT.

The CDR3 sequence: CASTQPGGGQETQYF. DNA of the CDR3: TGTGCCAGCACCCAACCGGGGGGGGGCCAAGAGACCCAGTACTTC. The V call is TRBV7-2, the J call TRBJ2-5; 8 bases are shared with TRBD2. The CDR3 consists of 15 residues. The germline V gene has CDR1 SGHTA and CDR2 FQGNSA. The V segment lost 7 bases and the J segment 1 base; nucleotides outside the gene matches: 8. The variable domain in full, completed from reference TRBV7-2 and TRBJ2-5, reads GAGVSQSPSNKVTEKGKDVELRCDPISGHTALYWYRQSLGQGLEFLIYFQGNSAPDKSGLPSDRFSAERTGGSVSTLTIQRTQQEDSAVYLCASTQPGGGQETQYFGPGTRLLVL.

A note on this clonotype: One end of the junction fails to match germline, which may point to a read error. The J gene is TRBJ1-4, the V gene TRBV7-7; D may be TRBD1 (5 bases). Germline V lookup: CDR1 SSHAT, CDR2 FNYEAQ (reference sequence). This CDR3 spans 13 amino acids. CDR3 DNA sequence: TGTGCTAGCAGCCCGGGGCCTACTGAAAAACTGTTTTTT. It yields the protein CASSPGPTEKLFF.

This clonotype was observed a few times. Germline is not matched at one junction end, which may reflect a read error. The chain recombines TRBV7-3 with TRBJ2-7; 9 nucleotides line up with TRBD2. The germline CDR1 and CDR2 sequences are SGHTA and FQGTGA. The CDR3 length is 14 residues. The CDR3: CASSPTSGSSEQYF. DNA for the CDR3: TGTGCCAGCAGCCCAACTAGCGGGTCCTCCGAGCAGTACTTC.

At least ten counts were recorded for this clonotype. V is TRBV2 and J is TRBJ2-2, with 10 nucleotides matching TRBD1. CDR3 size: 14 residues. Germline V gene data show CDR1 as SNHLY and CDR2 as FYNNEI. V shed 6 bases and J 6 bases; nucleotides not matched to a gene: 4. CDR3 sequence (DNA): TGTGCCAGCAGGGGACAGGGGAGCTCCGGGGAGCTGTTTTTT. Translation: CASRGQGSSGELFF. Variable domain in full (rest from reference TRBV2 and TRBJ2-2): EPEVTQTPSHQVTQMGQEVILRCVPISNHLYFYWYRQILGQKVEFLVSFYNNEISEKSEIFDDQFSVERPDGSNFTLKIRSTKLEDSAMYFCASRGQGSSGELFFGEGSRLTVL.

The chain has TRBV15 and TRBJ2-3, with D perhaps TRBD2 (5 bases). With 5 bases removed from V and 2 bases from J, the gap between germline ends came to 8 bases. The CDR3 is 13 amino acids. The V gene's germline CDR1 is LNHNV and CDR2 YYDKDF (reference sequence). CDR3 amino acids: CATSEGLTDTQYF. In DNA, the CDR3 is TGTGCCACCAGCGAAGGACTCACAGATACGCAGTATTTT.

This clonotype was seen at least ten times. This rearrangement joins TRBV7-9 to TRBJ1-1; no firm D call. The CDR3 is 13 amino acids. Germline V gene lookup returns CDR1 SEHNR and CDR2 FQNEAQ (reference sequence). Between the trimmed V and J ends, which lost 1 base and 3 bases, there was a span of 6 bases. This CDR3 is CASSLVSDTEAFF. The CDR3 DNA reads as TGTGCCAGCAGCTTAGTGAGTGACACTGAAGCTTTCTTT.

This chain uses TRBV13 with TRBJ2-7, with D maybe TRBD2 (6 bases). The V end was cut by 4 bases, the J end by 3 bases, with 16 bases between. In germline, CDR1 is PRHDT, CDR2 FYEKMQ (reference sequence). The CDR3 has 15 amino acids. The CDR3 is CASSYGVGSSYEQYF. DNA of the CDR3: TGTGCCAGCAGCTATGGGGTCGGGAGTAGCTACGAGCAGTACTTC.

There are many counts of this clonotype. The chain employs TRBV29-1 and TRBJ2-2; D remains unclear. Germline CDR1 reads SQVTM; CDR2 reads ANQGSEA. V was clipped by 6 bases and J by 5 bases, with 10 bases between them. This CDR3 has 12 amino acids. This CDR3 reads CSVLDGTGELFF. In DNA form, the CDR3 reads TGCAGCGTCCTGGACGGTACCGGGGAGCTGTTTTTT.

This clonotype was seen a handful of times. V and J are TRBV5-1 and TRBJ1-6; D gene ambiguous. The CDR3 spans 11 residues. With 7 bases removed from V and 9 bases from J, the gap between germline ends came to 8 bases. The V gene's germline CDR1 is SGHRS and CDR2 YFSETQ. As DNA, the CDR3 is TGCGCCAGCCGCCCGTTTTCACCCCTCCACTTT. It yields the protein CASRPFSPLHF.

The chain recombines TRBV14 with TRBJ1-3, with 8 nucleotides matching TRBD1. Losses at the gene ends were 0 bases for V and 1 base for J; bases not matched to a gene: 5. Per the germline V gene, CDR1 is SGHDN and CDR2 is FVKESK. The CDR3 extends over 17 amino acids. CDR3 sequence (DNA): TGTGCCAGCAGCCAAGATCAGGGGGCCCCGTCTGGAAACACCATATATTTT. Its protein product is CASSQDQGAPSGNTIYF.

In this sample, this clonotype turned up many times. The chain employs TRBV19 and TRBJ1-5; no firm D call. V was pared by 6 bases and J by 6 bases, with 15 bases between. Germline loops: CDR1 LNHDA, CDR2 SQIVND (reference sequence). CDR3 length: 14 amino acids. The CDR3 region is CASRIAVEGQPQHF. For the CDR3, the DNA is TGTGCCAGTAGGATCGCTGTTGAGGGTCAGCCCCAGCATTTT.

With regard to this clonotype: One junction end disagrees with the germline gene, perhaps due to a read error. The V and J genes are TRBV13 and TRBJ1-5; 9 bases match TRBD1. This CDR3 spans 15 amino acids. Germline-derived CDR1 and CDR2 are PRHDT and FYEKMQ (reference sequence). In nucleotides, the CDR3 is TGTGCCAGCAGCCTGGGACAGGGAGGGAGTCAGCCCCAGGATTTT. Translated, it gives CASSLGQGGSQPQDF.

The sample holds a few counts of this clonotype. The CDR3 DNA reads as TGTGCCAGCAGCTTGTACACAGGGTCCGGGGAGCTGTTTTTT. Translating gives CASSLYTGSGELFF. This sequence joins TRBV7-9 and TRBJ2-2, with D perhaps matching TRBD1 (6 bases). Germline V gene data show CDR1 as SEHNR and CDR2 as FQNEAQ (reference sequence). There are 14 residues in the CDR3. The germline V and J ends were trimmed by 3 bases and 6 bases, with 11 bases remaining between them.

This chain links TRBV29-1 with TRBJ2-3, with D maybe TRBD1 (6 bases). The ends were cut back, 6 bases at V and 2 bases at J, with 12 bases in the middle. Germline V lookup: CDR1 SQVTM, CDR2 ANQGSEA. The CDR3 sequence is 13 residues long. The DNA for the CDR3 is TGCAGCGTCAGACAGGACAACACAGATACGCAGTATTTT. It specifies CSVRQDNTDTQYF.

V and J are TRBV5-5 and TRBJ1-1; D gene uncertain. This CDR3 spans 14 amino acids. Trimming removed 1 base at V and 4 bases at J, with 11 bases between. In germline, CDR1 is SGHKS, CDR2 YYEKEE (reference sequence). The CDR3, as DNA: TGTGCCAGCAGCTTGCCCGGGGTTGCCACTGAAGCTTTCTTT. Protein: CASSLPGVATEAFF. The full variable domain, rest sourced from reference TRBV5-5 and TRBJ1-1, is DAGVTQSPTHLIKTRGQQVTLRCSPISGHKSVSWYQQVLGQGPQFIFQYYEKEERGRGNFPDRFSARQFPNYSSELNVNALLLGDSALYLCASSLPGVATEAFFGQGTRLTVV.

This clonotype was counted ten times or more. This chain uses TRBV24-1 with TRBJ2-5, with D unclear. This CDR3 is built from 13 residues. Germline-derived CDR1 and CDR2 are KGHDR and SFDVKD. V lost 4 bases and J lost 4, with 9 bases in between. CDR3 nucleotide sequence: TGTGCCACCAGTGACCACAACGCAGAGACCCAGTACTTC. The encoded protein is CATSDHNAETQYF.

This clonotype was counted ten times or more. The CDR3 reads CSARQGGSPLHF. For the CDR3, the DNA is TGCAGTGCTAGACAGGGGGGGTCACCCCTCCACTTT. The chain has TRBV20-1 and TRBJ1-6; TRBD1 matches at 7 bases. CDR1 is DFQATT, CDR2 SNEGSKA, per germline (reference sequence). The ends lost 2 bases at V and 10 bases at J; junction bases unmatched: 2. This CDR3 has 12 residues.

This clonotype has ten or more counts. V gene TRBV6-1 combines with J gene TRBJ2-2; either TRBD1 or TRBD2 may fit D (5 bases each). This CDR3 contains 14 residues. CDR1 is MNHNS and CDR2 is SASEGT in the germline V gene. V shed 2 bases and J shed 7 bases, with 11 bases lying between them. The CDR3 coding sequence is TGTGCCAGCAGTGAACAGGGAGAAAACGGGGAGCTGTTTTTT. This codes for CASSEQGENGELFF.

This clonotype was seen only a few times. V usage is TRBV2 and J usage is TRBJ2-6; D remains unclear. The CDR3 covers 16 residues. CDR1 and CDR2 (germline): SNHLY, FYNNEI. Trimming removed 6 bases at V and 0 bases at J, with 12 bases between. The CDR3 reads CASSVDGDSGANVLTF. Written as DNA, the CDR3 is TGTGCCAGCAGCGTTGATGGGGACTCTGGGGCCAACGTCCTGACTTTC.